These 10 T cell receptor beta chains were sequenced from one sample in a study of T cells after yellow fever vaccination. One entry per CDR3 protein, called by TCRdb with MiXCR from the 5' RACE reads. The repertoire holds around 200,000 distinct CDR3 sequences, approximately 10% seen once, with 30% to 45% in the top ten. This specimen consisted of CD8+ T cells sorted from PBMCs, obtained 15 days after the yellow fever booster vaccination. These TCRs come from a man between 18 and 29 years old who received the YFV17D yellow fever vaccine.

This clonotype was counted at least ten times. This chain links TRBV7-9 with TRBJ1-1; 7 bases match TRBD1. In germline, CDR1 is SEHNR, CDR2 FQNEAQ (reference sequence). J lost 1 base, V lost 4 bases, and 3 bases had no gene match. The length of the CDR3 is 14 residues. Written as DNA, the CDR3 is TGTGCCAGCAGCTACGGGACAGCGAACACTGAAGCTTTCTTT. The encoded protein is CASSYGTANTEAFF.

V usage is TRBV7-9 and J usage is TRBJ1-1; unclear D gene. The CDR3 is 15 residues long. The V gene lost 5 bases and the J gene lost 3 bases, with 16 bases spanning the gap. Germline V gene lookup returns CDR1 SEHNR and CDR2 FQNEAQ (reference sequence). CDR3 sequence (DNA): TGTGCCAGCAGCACCAGCAACTCCTGGGACACTGAAGCTTTCTTT. This translates into CASSTSNSWDTEAFF.

The J gene is TRBJ2-6, the V gene TRBV9; D might be TRBD2 (5 bases). Germline V gene sequence: CDR1 SGDLS, CDR2 YYNGEE. This CDR3 has 18 residues. V lost 4 bases and J lost 0, with 17 bases in between. In nucleotides, the CDR3 is TGTGCCAGCAGCATCTCGAGGGTCTCATACTCTGGGGCCAACGTCCTGACTTTC. It translates to CASSISRVSYSGANVLTF.

This clonotype was recorded a few times. This sequence joins TRBV12-3 or TRBV12-4 and TRBJ1-2, with TRBD1 matching 7 bases. The CDR3 consists of 14 residues. The ends lost 5 bases at V and 6 bases at J; junction bases unmatched: 9. The CDR3, as DNA: TGTGCCAGCAGTACGGGACAGCCCCCTGATGGCTACACCTTC. Encoded protein: CASSTGQPPDGYTF.

V usage is TRBV10-3 and J usage is TRBJ2-7; D is tentatively TRBD1 or TRBD2 (5 bases each). The CDR3 consists of 10 residues. Trimming removed 11 bases at V and 6 bases at J, with 11 bases between. Per germline, CDR1 ENHRY and CDR2 SYGVKD. The DNA for the CDR3 is TGTGCCCCCTCGGGGCTCGAGCAGTACGTC. Amino acids: CAPSGLEQYV.

This clonotype was observed a handful of times. The rearrangement uses TRBV5-6 and TRBJ1-1; D uncertain. CDR1 is SGHDT, CDR2 YYEEEE, per germline. This CDR3 has 14 residues. Between the trimmed V and J ends, which lost 7 bases and 3 bases, there was a span of 16 bases. The CDR3 region is CASGYGSPHTEAFF. CDR3 DNA: TGTGCCAGCGGTTACGGCAGCCCACACACTGAAGCTTTCTTT.

This clonotype was counted only a few times. V usage is TRBV9 and J usage is TRBJ1-1; D remains ambiguous. CDR1 and CDR2 from the germline V gene are SGDLS and YYNGEE. There are 16 residues in the CDR3. V gave up 4 bases and J gave up 0 bases, with 16 bases separating them. The CDR3 DNA reads TGTGCCAGCAGCTCCATGAGTGGGCAGATGAACACTGAAGCTTTCTTT. It codes for CASSSMSGQMNTEAFF.

The rearrangement joins TRBV24-1 to TRBJ2-1, with 10 bases aligning to TRBD2. Losses at the gene ends were 2 bases for V and 7 bases for J; bases not matched to a gene: 4. The CDR3 is 15 amino acids. Germline loops: CDR1 KGHDR, CDR2 SFDVKD. The CDR3 protein is CATSDSSGGVNEQFF. The CDR3, as DNA: TGTGCCACCAGTGATTCTAGCGGGGGAGTGAATGAGCAGTTCTTC.

This clonotype has ten or more counts. The chain carries TRBV5-1 and TRBJ2-1; D not resolved. The germline V and J ends were trimmed by 0 bases and 7 bases, with 5 bases remaining between them. The CDR3 runs to 12 residues. Germline CDR1 and CDR2: SGHRS and YFSETQ. The CDR3 here is CASSLGLNEQFF. CDR3 sequence (DNA): TGCGCCAGCAGCTTGGGGCTTAATGAGCAGTTCTTC.

The chain uses TRBV11-2 and TRBJ2-5; D uncertain. This CDR3 is built from 15 residues. The germline V gene encodes CDR1 SGHAT and CDR2 FQNNGV. Trimming left V 1 base short and J 3 bases short, with 12 bases between. Written as DNA, the CDR3 is TGTGCCAGCAGCTTAGGGCACAGTCCTAAAGAGACCCAGTACTTC. This encodes CASSLGHSPKETQYF.